The TCR beta chain described here comes from a study of T-cell reconstitution after alpha-beta-depleted transplantation in children. The library targeted TCRbeta and was prepared with unique molecular identifiers. TCRdb re-analysed the PCR reads in MiXCR, keeping a single row per CDR3 protein. The sample records almost 7,500 distinct CDR3 sequences, more than 5% being singletons. Trimming removed 1 base at V and 3 bases at J, with 4 bases between. Germline values: CDR1 SQVTM, CDR2 ANQGSEA. The CDR3 loop spans 11 amino acids. By sample fraction, this clonotype is medium-sized (0.01 to 0.1%). Its antigen is undetermined. Whole-study findings and limits: Most T-cell counts and diversity one year after the transplant came from T cells that were newly produced. It was surviving recipient T cells and thymic progenitors that gave some patients high TCRbeta diversity at day 60. Roughly two months post-transplant, alpha-beta T cells reportedly originated from several hundred graft clones that had expanded.

This specimen was PBMCs, mostly from graft donor cells, taken 180 days after TCRalphabeta/CD19-depleted stem cell transplant. The rearrangement uses TRBV29-1 and TRBJ2-7, with D hard to call. The sequence came from a child younger than two who had a stem cell transplant for acute myeloid leukemia, so the T cells may come from the graft donor. The CDR3 sequence is CSVEVSYEQYF. The CDR3 DNA is TGCAGCGTTGAAGTAAGCTACGAGCAGTACTTC.